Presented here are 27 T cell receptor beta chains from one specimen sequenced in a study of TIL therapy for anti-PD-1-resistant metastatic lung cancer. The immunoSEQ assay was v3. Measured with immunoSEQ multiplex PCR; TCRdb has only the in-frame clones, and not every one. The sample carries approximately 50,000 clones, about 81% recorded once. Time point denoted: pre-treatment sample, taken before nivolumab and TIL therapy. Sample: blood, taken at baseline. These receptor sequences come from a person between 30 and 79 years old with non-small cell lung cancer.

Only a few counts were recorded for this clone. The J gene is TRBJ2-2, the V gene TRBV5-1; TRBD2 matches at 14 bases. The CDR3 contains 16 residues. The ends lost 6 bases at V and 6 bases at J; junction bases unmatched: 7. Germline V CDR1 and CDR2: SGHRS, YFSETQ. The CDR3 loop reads CASNPGLAGAAGELFF. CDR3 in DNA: TGCGCCAGCAACCCGGGACTAGCGGGAGCAGCCGGGGAGCTGTTTTTT.

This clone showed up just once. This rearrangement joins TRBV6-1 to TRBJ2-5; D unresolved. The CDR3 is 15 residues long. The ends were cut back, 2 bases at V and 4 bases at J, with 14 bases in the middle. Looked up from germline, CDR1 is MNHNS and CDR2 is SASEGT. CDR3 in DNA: TGTGCCAGCAGTGAATTGAGGTCTGCCCTAGAGACCCAGTACTTC. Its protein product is CASSELRSALETQYF.

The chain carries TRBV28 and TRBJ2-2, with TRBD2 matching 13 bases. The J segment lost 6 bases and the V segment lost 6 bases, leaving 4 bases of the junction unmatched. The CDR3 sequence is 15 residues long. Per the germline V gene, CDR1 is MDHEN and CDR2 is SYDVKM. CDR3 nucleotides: TGTGCCAGCAGCCAAACTAGCGGGAGGGCCGGGGAGCTGTTTTTT. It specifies CASSQTSGRAGELFF.

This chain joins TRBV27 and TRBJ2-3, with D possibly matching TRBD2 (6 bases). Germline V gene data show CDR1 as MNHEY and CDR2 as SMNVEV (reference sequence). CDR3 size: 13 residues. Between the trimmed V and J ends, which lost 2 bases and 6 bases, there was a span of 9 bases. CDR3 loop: CASSLRERDTQYF. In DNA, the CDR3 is TGTGCCAGCAGTTTACGGGAGCGGGATACGCAGTATTTT.

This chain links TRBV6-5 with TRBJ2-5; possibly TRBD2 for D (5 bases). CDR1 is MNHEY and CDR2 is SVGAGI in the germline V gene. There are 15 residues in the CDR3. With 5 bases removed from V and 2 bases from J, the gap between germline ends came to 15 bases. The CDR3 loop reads CASSRAPGTQETQYF. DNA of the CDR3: TGTGCCAGCAGTCGAGCCCCGGGAACACAAGAGACCCAGTACTTC.

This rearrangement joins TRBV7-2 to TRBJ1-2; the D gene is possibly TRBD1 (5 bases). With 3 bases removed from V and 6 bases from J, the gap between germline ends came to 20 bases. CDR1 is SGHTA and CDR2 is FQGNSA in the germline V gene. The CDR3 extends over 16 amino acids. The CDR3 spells CASSLVGGPGSNGYTF. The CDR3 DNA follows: TGTGCCAGCAGCTTGGTCGGGGGTCCCGGTAGCAATGGCTACACCTTC.

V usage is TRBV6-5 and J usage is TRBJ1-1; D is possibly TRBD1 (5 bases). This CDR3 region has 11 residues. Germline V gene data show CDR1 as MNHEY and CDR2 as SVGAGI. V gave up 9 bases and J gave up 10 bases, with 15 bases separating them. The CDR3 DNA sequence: TGTGCCAGTAGCCCGGGACGAAGAGCTTTCTTT. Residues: CASSPGRRAFF.

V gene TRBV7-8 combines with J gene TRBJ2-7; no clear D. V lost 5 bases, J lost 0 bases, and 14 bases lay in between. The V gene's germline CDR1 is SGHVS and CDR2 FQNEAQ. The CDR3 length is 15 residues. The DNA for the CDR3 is TGTGCCAGCAGCGACCGACGGCTGAGCTCCTACGAGCAGTACTTC. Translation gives CASSDRRLSSYEQYF.

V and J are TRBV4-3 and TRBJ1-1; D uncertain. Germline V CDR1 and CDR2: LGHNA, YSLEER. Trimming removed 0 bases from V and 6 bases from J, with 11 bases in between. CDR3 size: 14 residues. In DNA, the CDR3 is TGCGCCAGCAGCCAAGATCTTTCGAGACCTGAAGCTTTCTTT. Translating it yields CASSQDLSRPEAFF.

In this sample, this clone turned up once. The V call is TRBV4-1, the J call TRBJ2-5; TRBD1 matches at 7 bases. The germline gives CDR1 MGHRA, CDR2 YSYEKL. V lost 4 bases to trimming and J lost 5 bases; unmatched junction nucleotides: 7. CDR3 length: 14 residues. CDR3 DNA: TGCGCCAGCAGCCCACGACAGGGCGGGGAGACCCAGTACTTC. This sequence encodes CASSPRQGGETQYF.

CDR3 amino acids: CASRGTMNTEAFF. The CDR3 DNA reads TGTGCCAGCAGGGGGACGATGAACACTGAAGCTTTCTTT. The V and J genes are TRBV7-2 and TRBJ1-1, with D possibly TRBD1 on 5 matching bases. Looked up from germline, CDR1 is SGHTA and CDR2 is FQGNSA. Trimming shortened V by 6 bases and J by 0 bases, and 8 bases separated the two germline ends. The length of the CDR3 is 13 residues.

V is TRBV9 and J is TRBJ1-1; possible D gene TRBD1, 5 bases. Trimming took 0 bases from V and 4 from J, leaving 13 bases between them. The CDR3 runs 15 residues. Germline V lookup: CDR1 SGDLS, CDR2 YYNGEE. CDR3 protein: CASSVGGWGGTEAFF. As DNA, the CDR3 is TGTGCCAGCAGCGTAGGAGGCTGGGGGGGCACTGAAGCTTTCTTT. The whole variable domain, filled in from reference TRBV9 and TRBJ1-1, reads DSGVTQTPKHLITATGQRVTLRCSPRSGDLSVYWYQQSLDQGLQFLIQYYNGEERAKGNILERFSAQQFPDLHSELNLSSLELGDSALYFCASSVGGWGGTEAFFGQGTRLTVV.

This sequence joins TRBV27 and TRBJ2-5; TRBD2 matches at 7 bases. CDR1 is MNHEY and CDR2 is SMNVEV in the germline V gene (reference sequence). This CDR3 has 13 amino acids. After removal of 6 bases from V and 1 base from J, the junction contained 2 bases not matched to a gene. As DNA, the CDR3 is TGTGCCAGCAGACTAGCGAGCCAAGAGACCCAGTACTTC. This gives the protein CASRLASQETQYF.

The CDR3: CASSSFGTRTDTQYF. CDR3 nucleotides: TGTGCCAGCAGCTCCTTTGGGACTCGCACAGATACGCAGTATTTT. The chain couples TRBV28 to TRBJ2-3; TRBD2 might be the D (6 bases). The CDR3 is 15 residues long. Germline V lookup: CDR1 MDHEN, CDR2 SYDVKM. V gave up 6 bases and J gave up 1 base, with 14 bases separating them.

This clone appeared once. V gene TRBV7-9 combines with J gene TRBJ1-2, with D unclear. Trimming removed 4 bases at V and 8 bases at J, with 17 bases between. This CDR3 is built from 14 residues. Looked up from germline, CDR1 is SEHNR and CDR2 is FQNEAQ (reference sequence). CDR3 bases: TGTGCCAGCAGCTCCGTTGAAGTGGGTTACGGCTACACCTTC. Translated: CASSSVEVGYGYTF.

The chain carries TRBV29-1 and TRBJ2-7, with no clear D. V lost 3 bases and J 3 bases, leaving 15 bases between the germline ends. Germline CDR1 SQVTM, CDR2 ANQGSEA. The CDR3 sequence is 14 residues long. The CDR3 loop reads CSVEGSKNHYEQYF. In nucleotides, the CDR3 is TGCAGCGTTGAGGGCAGCAAGAACCACTACGAGCAGTACTTC.

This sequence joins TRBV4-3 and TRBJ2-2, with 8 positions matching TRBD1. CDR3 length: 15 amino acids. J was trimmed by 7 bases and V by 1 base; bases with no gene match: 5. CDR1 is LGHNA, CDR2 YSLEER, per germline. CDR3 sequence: CASSQAGGAIGELFF. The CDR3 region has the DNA TGCGCCAGCAGCCAAGCAGGGGGCGCGATCGGGGAGCTGTTTTTT.

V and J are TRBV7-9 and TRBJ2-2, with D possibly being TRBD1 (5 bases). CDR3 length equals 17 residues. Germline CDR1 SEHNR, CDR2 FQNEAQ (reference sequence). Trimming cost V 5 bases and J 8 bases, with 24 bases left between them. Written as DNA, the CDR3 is TGTGCCAGCAGCGCAGGACAAGGAATTCTGCTACGAGGGGAGCTGTTTTTT. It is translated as CASSAGQGILLRGELFF.

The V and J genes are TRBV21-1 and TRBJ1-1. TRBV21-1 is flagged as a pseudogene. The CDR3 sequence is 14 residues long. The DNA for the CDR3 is TGTGCCAGCAGCTATGGACCCTCGAACACTGAAGCTTTCTTT. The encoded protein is CASSYGPSNTEAFF.

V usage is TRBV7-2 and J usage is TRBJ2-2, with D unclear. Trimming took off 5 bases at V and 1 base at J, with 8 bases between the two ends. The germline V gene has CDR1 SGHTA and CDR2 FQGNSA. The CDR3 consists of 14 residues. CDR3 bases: TGTGCCAGCAGCCCCAGGAGGAACACCGGGGAGCTGTTTTTT. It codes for CASSPRRNTGELFF.

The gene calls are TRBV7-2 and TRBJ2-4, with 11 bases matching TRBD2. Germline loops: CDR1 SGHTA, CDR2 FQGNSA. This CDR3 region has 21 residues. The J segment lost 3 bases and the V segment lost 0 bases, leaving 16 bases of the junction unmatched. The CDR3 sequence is CASSLAGLAGREARNKNIQYF. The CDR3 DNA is TGTGCCAGCAGCTTAGCCGGACTAGCGGGTCGGGAGGCGAGGAACAAAAACATTCAGTACTTC.

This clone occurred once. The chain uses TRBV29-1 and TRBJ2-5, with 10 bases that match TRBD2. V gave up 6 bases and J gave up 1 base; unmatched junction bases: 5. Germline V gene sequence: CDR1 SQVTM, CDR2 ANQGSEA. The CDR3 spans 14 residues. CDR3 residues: CSVDTSGTQETQYF. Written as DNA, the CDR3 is TGCAGCGTGGACACTAGCGGGACCCAAGAGACCCAGTACTTC.

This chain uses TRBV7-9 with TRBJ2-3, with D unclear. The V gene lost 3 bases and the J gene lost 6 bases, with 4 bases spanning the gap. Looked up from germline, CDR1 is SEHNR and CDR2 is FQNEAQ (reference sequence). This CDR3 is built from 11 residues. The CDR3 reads CASSFADTQYF. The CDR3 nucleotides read TGTGCCAGCAGCTTTGCGGATACGCAGTATTTT.

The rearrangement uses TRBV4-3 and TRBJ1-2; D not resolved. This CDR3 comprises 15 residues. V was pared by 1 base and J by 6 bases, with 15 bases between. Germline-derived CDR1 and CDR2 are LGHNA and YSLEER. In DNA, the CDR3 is TGCGCCAGCAGCCAAGTTGTGGGCTTTTCGGATGGCTACACCTTC. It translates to CASSQVVGFSDGYTF.

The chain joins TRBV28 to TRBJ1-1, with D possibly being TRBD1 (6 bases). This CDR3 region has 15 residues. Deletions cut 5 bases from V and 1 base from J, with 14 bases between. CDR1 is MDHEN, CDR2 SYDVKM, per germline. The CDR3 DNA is TGTGCCAGCAGTCCGCCGGGACATAAGAACACTGAAGCTTTCTTT. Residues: CASSPPGHKNTEAFF.

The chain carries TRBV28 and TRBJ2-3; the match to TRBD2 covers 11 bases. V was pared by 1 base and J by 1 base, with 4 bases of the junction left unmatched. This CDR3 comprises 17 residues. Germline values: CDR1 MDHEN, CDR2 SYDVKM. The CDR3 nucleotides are TGTGCCAGCAGTTTATTAGCGGGGGGGCAGGGCACAGATACGCAGTATTTT. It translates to CASSLLAGGQGTDTQYF.

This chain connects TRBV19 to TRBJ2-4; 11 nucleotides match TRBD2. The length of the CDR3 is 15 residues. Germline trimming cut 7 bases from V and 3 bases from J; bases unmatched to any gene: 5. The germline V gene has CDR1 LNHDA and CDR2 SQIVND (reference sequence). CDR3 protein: CASIPTSGDKNIQYF. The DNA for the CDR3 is TGTGCCAGTATCCCGACTAGCGGGGACAAAAACATTCAGTACTTC.